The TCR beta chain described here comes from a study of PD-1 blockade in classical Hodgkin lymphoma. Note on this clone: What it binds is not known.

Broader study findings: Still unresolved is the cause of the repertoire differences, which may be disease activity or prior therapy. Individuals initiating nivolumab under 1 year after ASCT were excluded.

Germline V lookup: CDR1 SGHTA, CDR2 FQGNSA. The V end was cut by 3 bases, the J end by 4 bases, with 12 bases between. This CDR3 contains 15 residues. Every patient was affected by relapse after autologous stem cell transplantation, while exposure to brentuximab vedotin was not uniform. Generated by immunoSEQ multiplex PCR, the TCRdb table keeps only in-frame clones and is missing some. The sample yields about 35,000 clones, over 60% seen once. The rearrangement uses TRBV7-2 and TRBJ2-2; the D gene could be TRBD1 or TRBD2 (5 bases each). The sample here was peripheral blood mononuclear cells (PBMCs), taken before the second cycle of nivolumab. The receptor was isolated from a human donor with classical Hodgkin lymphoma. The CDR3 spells CASSFQRTITGELFF. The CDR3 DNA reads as TGTGCCAGCAGCTTTCAGCGGACAATCACCGGGGAGCTGTTTTTT.